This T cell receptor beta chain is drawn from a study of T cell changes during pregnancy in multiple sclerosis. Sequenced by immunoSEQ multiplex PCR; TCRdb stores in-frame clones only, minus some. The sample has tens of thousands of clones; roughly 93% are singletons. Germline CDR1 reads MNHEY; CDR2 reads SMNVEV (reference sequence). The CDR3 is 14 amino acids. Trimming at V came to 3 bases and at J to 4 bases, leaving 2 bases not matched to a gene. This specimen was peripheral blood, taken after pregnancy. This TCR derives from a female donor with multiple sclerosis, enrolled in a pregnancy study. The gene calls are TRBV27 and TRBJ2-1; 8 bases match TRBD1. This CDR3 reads CASSFGQGYNEQFF. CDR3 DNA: TGTGCCAGCAGTTTCGGACAGGGTTACAATGAGCAGTTCTTC.